The 7 T cell receptor beta chains below were found in one sample sequenced in a study of spatial heterogeneity in lung cancer (dated by TCRdb to the late 2010s). The library was obtained by 5' RACE. Sequencing instrument: NextSeq 500. Clones were called with MiXCR by TCRdb after fastp trimmed the public reads at Q25, and only in-frame beta chains were retained. A single entry per CDR3 protein holds the most common genes and DNA from its merged rows. The sample includes a few thousand distinct CDR3 sequences, with 3% to 4% observed a single time. The ten top clones hold roughly a quarter of the sample. Here is what the overall study found, with its caveats: The number of expanded intratumoral alpha and beta TCRs correlated with the tumor nonsynonymous mutation count.

Reading the label with the study, this specimen's time point is: sample taken at primary tumor resection. Antigen specificity for these receptors is unknown. The sample consisted of lung tumor tissue, taken at surgery. These receptors were obtained from a female donor with early-stage non-small cell lung cancer.

This clonotype was detected many times. This chain connects TRBV7-8 to TRBJ2-7; 9 nucleotides line up with TRBD1. Germline V gene sequence: CDR1 SGHVS, CDR2 FQNEAQ. This CDR3 comprises 16 residues. V lost 1 base and J lost 4; bases outside the gene matches: 8. This chain's CDR3 is CASSLVVGQGSYEQYF. The CDR3 nucleotides read TGTGCCAGCAGCTTAGTCGTAGGACAGGGGTCTTACGAGCAGTACTTC.

By its share, this clonotype is medium-sized. V is TRBV9 and J is TRBJ2-3; D not certain. The germline gives CDR1 SGDLS, CDR2 YYNGEE. There are 15 residues in the CDR3. Deletions cut 0 bases from V and 2 bases from J, with 10 bases between. The CDR3 region is CASSVGPVFTDTQYF. The CDR3 DNA reads TGTGCCAGCAGCGTAGGCCCAGTGTTCACAGATACGCAGTATTTT. Using reference TRBV9 and TRBJ2-3 for the parts outside the CDR3, the full variable domain is DSGVTQTPKHLITATGQRVTLRCSPRSGDLSVYWYQQSLDQGLQFLIQYYNGEERAKGNILERFSAQQFPDLHSELNLSSLELGDSALYFCASSVGPVFTDTQYFGPGTRLTVL.

This clonotype was found many times. CDR3 amino acids: CASRQGADNQPQHF. The CDR3 coding sequence is TGTGCCAGCAGACAGGGGGCGGACAATCAGCCCCAGCATTTT. The chain uses TRBV12-3 or TRBV12-4 and TRBJ1-5; 9 nucleotides agree with TRBD1. V dropped 6 bases and J dropped 3; count of bases not matched to a gene: 3. The CDR3 contains 14 residues.

By share, this clonotype ranks as medium-sized. This chain uses TRBV6-1 with TRBJ1-5; 8 bases map to TRBD1. Germline V CDR1 and CDR2: MNHNS, SASEGT. The CDR3 covers 19 residues. V was clipped by 5 bases and J by 0 bases; unmatched bases: 15. The CDR3 protein is CASSQGAPREGRSNQPQHF. For the CDR3, the DNA is TGTGCCAGCAGTCAGGGGGCGCCCAGGGAGGGACGTAGCAATCAGCCCCAGCATTTT.

Details on this clonotype: This may come from a read error, since a much larger clone is one base off. This chain links TRBV19 with TRBJ1-2, with D possibly matching TRBD1 (6 bases). The CDR3 consists of 12 residues. Germline V gene lookup returns CDR1 LNHDA and CDR2 SQIVND (reference sequence). The chain's CDR3 is CASSQGSYGYNF. In nucleotides, the CDR3 is TGTGCCAGTAGTCAGGGGAGCTATGGCTACAACTTC. Full variable domain (outside the CDR3, taken from reference TRBV19 and TRBJ1-2): DGGITQSPKYLFRKEGQNVTLSCEQNLNHDAMYWYRQDPGQGLRLIYYSQIVNDFQKGDIAEGYSVSREKKESFPLTVTSAQKNPTAFYLCASSQGSYGYNFGSGTRLTVV.

Relative to its sample, this clonotype is medium-sized. The chain joins TRBV11-3 to TRBJ2-2; no clear D. Trimming cost V 3 bases and J 6 bases, with 5 bases left between them. This CDR3 region has 12 residues. Germline CDR1 SGHNT, CDR2 YENEEA. The CDR3, as DNA: TGTGCCAGCAGCTTCCGATCCGGGGAGCTGTTTTTT. Amino acids: CASSFRSGELFF.

The table lists this clonotype with many counts. This chain uses TRBV6-5 with TRBJ2-7; no definite D call. Germline loops: CDR1 MNHEY, CDR2 SVGAGI. The CDR3 contains 13 residues. V lost 8 bases and J lost 7, with 18 bases in between. This CDR3 is CASGVSWLGEQYF. Here the CDR3 DNA reads TGTGCCAGCGGGGTGTCCTGGTTAGGTGAGCAGTACTTC.